These T cell receptor beta chains were read from a single sample in a study of type 1 and type 2 diabetes patients. TCRdb itself ran the multiplex PCR reads through MiXCR, one entry per CDR3 protein. The sample carries around 300,000 distinct CDR3 sequences, approximately 45% recorded once. The sample consisted of peripheral blood mononuclear cells (PBMCs). The source of these receptors is a man aged 18 to 30 with type 2 diabetes. CDR3s include the opening cysteine and the closing phenylalanine or tryptophan. The order of the fields is CDR3 DNA, CDR3 protein, D gene, J gene, V gene, clone size. The D gene is left open where the match is weak. Size is stated for part of the rows, as once, few or many counts, or as a class when the clone is expanded.

CDR3nt: TGTGCCAGCACAGGGGCAGTCGACGGCTACACCTTC
CDR3aa: CASTGAVDGYTF
d_gene: NA
j_gene: TRBJ1-2
v_gene: TRBV2
abundance: few

CDR3nt: TGTGCCAGCAGTTTCGCCTCACAGGGTGAAGCTAACTATGGCTACACCTTC
CDR3aa: CASSFASQGEANYGYTF
d_gene: NA
j_gene: TRBJ1-2
v_gene: TRBV27
abundance: few

CDR3nt: TGTGCCAGCAGTCTCATTCCACTACAAGAGATCCAGTACTTC
CDR3aa: CASSLIPLQEIQYF
d_gene: NA
j_gene: TRBJ2-5
v_gene: TRBV7-3
abundance: NA

CDR3nt: TGTGCCAGTGCCGATTTAAGGGCCGGAGAGACCCAGTACTTC
CDR3aa: CASADLRAGETQYF
d_gene: NA
j_gene: TRBJ2-5
v_gene: TRBV19
abundance: few

CDR3nt: TGTGCCAGCAGCTTAAGTGGTTGGCGGGGGTCAGTGCGGGGCCTTAATGAAAAACTGTTTTTT
CDR3aa: CASSLSGWRGSVRGLNEKLFF
d_gene: NA
j_gene: TRBJ1-4
v_gene: TRBV7-2
abundance: NA

CDR3nt: TGTGCCAGCAGCTTGACTAGCGCCAAAAACATTCAGTACTTC
CDR3aa: CASSLTSAKNIQYF
d_gene: NA
j_gene: TRBJ2-4
v_gene: TRBV5-6
abundance: few

CDR3nt: TGCAGTGCTAGTGGCGGGAGTGGAAGAGACGAGCAGTACTTC
CDR3aa: CSASGGSGRDEQYF
d_gene: TRBD2
j_gene: TRBJ2-7
v_gene: TRBV20-1
abundance: NA

CDR3nt: TGCAGTGCCCTTTGGGGGACCCCTGGCACCTACAATGAGCAGTTCTTC
CDR3aa: CSALWGTPGTYNEQFF
d_gene: NA
j_gene: TRBJ2-1
v_gene: TRBV20-1
abundance: few

CDR3nt: TGTTCACCCTCCCGCCAGGGCTCCTATAATTCACCCCTCCACTTT
CDR3aa: CSPSRQGSYNSPLHF
d_gene: NA
j_gene: TRBJ1-6
v_gene: TRBV30
abundance: NA

CDR3nt: TGTGCCAGCAGTTTAGCGCCCCAGGACCAGGGAAGAGAGACCCAGTACTTC
CDR3aa: CASSLAPQDQGRETQYF
d_gene: NA
j_gene: TRBJ2-5
v_gene: TRBV28
abundance: NA

CDR3nt: TGCAGCGTTGACTACTGGCCCGGCCGGGAGACCCAGTACTTC
CDR3aa: CSVDYWPGRETQYF
d_gene: NA
j_gene: TRBJ2-5
v_gene: TRBV29-1
abundance: NA

CDR3nt: TGTGCCAGCAAGCTGGCGGGAGTGGAGACCCAGTACTTC
CDR3aa: CASKLAGVETQYF
d_gene: TRBD2
j_gene: TRBJ2-5
v_gene: TRBV2
abundance: NA

CDR3nt: TGTGCCTGGAGTCGACAGGGCCTCTACGAGCAGTACTTC
CDR3aa: CAWSRQGLYEQYF
d_gene: TRBD1
j_gene: TRBJ2-7
v_gene: TRBV30
abundance: many

CDR3nt: TGTGCCAGCAGCTTGGGCGGACGCGATACGCAGTATTTT
CDR3aa: CASSLGGRDTQYF
d_gene: NA
j_gene: TRBJ2-3
v_gene: TRBV7-3
abundance: NA

CDR3nt: TGTGCCAGCGGTCCTACCGGGCGGGGGAGCTCCTACGAGCAGTACTTC
CDR3aa: CASGPTGRGSSYEQYF
d_gene: TRBD2
j_gene: TRBJ2-7
v_gene: TRBV12-3/TRBV12-4
abundance: NA

CDR3nt: TGTGCCAGTAGTATAGAAGGTCGGGTTGGGACAGGGGAATCCACCGGGGAGCTGTTTTTT
CDR3aa: CASSIEGRVGTGESTGELFF
d_gene: TRBD1
j_gene: TRBJ2-2
v_gene: TRBV19
abundance: NA

CDR3nt: TGTGCCAGTAGAGGACAGAGTGGCTATGGCTACACCTTC
CDR3aa: CASRGQSGYGYTF
d_gene: NA
j_gene: TRBJ1-2
v_gene: TRBV19
abundance: NA

CDR3nt: TGTGCCAGCAGCTTAGGAGACGTACGTTATCAGCCCCAGCATTTT
CDR3aa: CASSLGDVRYQPQHF
d_gene: NA
j_gene: TRBJ1-5
v_gene: TRBV7-8
abundance: few

CDR3nt: TGTGCCAGTAGTGTTGACACCCATGAAAAACTGTTTTTT
CDR3aa: CASSVDTHEKLFF
d_gene: NA
j_gene: TRBJ1-4
v_gene: TRBV19
abundance: NA

CDR3nt: TGTGCCAGCAAGTGGGGGCCCCCCCCTACCTACGAGCAGTACTTC
CDR3aa: CASKWGPPPTYEQYF
d_gene: NA
j_gene: TRBJ2-7
v_gene: TRBV2
abundance: NA

CDR3nt: TGTGCCATCAGTGTATTAGGGTCCCAAGAGACCCAGTACTTC
CDR3aa: CAISVLGSQETQYF
d_gene: NA
j_gene: TRBJ2-5
v_gene: TRBV10-3
abundance: many

CDR3nt: TGTGCCAGCAGTGCTGGGCAGGCATCCTACGAGCAGTACTTC
CDR3aa: CASSAGQASYEQYF
d_gene: NA
j_gene: TRBJ2-7
v_gene: TRBV6-2/TRBV6-3
abundance: once

CDR3nt: TGCAGTGCTCCTGAGCTGATAACAGGGGTGGGAGAAAAACTGTTTTTT
CDR3aa: CSAPELITGVGEKLFF
d_gene: TRBD1
j_gene: TRBJ1-4
v_gene: TRBV20-1
abundance: NA

CDR3nt: TGTGCCAGTAGCACCGCTAGAGGATTTAATTCACCCCTCCACTTT
CDR3aa: CASSTARGFNSPLHF
d_gene: NA
j_gene: TRBJ1-6
v_gene: TRBV19
abundance: NA

CDR3nt: TGCGCCAGCAGCAGGAGGACAGGGTTGGGGGGGGCCAACGTCCTGACTTTC
CDR3aa: CASSRRTGLGGANVLTF
d_gene: TRBD1
j_gene: TRBJ2-6
v_gene: TRBV5-1
abundance: once

CDR3nt: TGTGCCAGCAGTGAAGCGCTTCGGGGGAGGATAGGTCAGCCCCAGCATTTT
CDR3aa: CASSEALRGRIGQPQHF
d_gene: NA
j_gene: TRBJ1-5
v_gene: TRBV6-1
abundance: once

CDR3nt: TGTGCCAGCAGTGGACAGGGGACCGCTTACAATCAGCCCCAGCATTTT
CDR3aa: CASSGQGTAYNQPQHF
d_gene: TRBD1
j_gene: TRBJ1-5
v_gene: TRBV25-1
abundance: NA

CDR3nt: TGTGCCAGCAGCGGGATACTCACAGATACGCAGTATTTT
CDR3aa: CASSGILTDTQYF
d_gene: NA
j_gene: TRBJ2-3
v_gene: TRBV7-2
abundance: NA

CDR3nt: TGTGCCAGCAGTTTTAATGGCCCCTACGAGCAGTACTTC
CDR3aa: CASSFNGPYEQYF
d_gene: NA
j_gene: TRBJ2-7
v_gene: TRBV27
abundance: once

CDR3nt: TGTGCCTGGGGACTAGCGGGAGGAGCAGAGACCCAGTACTTC
CDR3aa: CAWGLAGGAETQYF
d_gene: TRBD2
j_gene: TRBJ2-5
v_gene: TRBV30
abundance: many

CDR3nt: TGTGCCAGCAGTCTCTATATCTCTTACAATGAGCAGTTCTTC
CDR3aa: CASSLYISYNEQFF
d_gene: NA
j_gene: TRBJ2-1
v_gene: TRBV14
abundance: NA

CDR3nt: TGTGCCAGCAGCTTAGCGGACAGGCCCCAAGAGACCCAGTACTTC
CDR3aa: CASSLADRPQETQYF
d_gene: TRBD1
j_gene: TRBJ2-5
v_gene: TRBV7-6
abundance: NA

CDR3nt: TGTGCCAGTAGTATCGGGCAAGCCGCAACAACTAACTATGGCTACACCTTC
CDR3aa: CASSIGQAATTNYGYTF
d_gene: NA
j_gene: TRBJ1-2
v_gene: TRBV19
abundance: few

CDR3nt: TGTGCCAGCACGATAGCCGGGACAGGGCTTTCTGGGGCCAACGTCCTGACTTTC
CDR3aa: CASTIAGTGLSGANVLTF
d_gene: TRBD1
j_gene: TRBJ2-6
v_gene: TRBV6-1
abundance: few

CDR3nt: TGCGCCAGCAAGGGGATCGACGGTGAAAAACTGTTTTTT
CDR3aa: CASKGIDGEKLFF
d_gene: NA
j_gene: TRBJ1-4
v_gene: TRBV5-1
abundance: NA

CDR3nt: TGTGCCAGCAATTCCCGAGGGACTAGCGGGAGTATCGGGGAGCTGTTTTTT
CDR3aa: CASNSRGTSGSIGELFF
d_gene: TRBD2
j_gene: TRBJ2-2
v_gene: TRBV28
abundance: NA

CDR3nt: TGTGCCAGCAGGAGTCGTAGACAGGGTCAGACCTACGAGCAGTACTTC
CDR3aa: CASRSRRQGQTYEQYF
d_gene: TRBD1
j_gene: TRBJ2-7
v_gene: TRBV2
abundance: few

CDR3nt: TGCAGCGTTGCCCCCGCCCCCGGGGAGGGATACACCTTC
CDR3aa: CSVAPAPGEGYTF
d_gene: NA
j_gene: TRBJ1-2
v_gene: TRBV29-1
abundance: NA

CDR3nt: TGTGCCAGCAGCTTAATTGTAGCCTACGAGCAGTACTTC
CDR3aa: CASSLIVAYEQYF
d_gene: NA
j_gene: TRBJ2-7
v_gene: TRBV7-2
abundance: many

CDR3nt: TGTGCCAGCACCAAGGGTTCCTATGGCTACACCTTC
CDR3aa: CASTKGSYGYTF
d_gene: NA
j_gene: TRBJ1-2
v_gene: TRBV7-9
abundance: once

CDR3nt: TGTGCCATCAGCGGGACAGGGACGGGGGCCAACGTCCTGACTTTC
CDR3aa: CAISGTGTGANVLTF
d_gene: TRBD1
j_gene: TRBJ2-6
v_gene: TRBV10-3
abundance: many

CDR3nt: TGTGCCAGCAGTGATTGGGCTAGCGGGGGCACCGGGGAGCTGTTTTTT
CDR3aa: CASSDWASGGTGELFF
d_gene: TRBD2
j_gene: TRBJ2-2
v_gene: TRBV25-1
abundance: NA

CDR3nt: TGTGCCAGCAACATAGGACAGGAGCAGTTCTTC
CDR3aa: CASNIGQEQFF
d_gene: NA
j_gene: TRBJ2-1
v_gene: TRBV6-6
abundance: NA

CDR3nt: TGTGCCACCAGTGATACCCAGGGTGCTTACGAGCAGTACTTC
CDR3aa: CATSDTQGAYEQYF
d_gene: NA
j_gene: TRBJ2-7
v_gene: TRBV24-1
abundance: NA

CDR3nt: TGTGCCACCGGTAAGGGGGGCGGGGAGGGCTACACCTTC
CDR3aa: CATGKGGGEGYTF
d_gene: NA
j_gene: TRBJ1-2
v_gene: TRBV27
abundance: NA

CDR3nt: TGTGCCAGCAGTTACTCGAGGCGCGACTCCTACAATGAGCAGTTCTTC
CDR3aa: CASSYSRRDSYNEQFF
d_gene: NA
j_gene: TRBJ2-1
v_gene: TRBV6-6
abundance: NA

CDR3nt: TGTGCCAGCAGTACAGGACCGTCTTCGGACTCCTACGAGCAGTACTTC
CDR3aa: CASSTGPSSDSYEQYF
d_gene: NA
j_gene: TRBJ2-7
v_gene: TRBV6-5
abundance: NA

CDR3nt: TGTGCCAGCAGGGCGGGTTTGTATAACGAGCAGTACTTC
CDR3aa: CASRAGLYNEQYF
d_gene: NA
j_gene: TRBJ2-7
v_gene: TRBV6-5
abundance: NA

CDR3nt: TGTGCCACCAGCAGAGTAGGTTGGACAGGGAAGGGCGAGCAGTACTTC
CDR3aa: CATSRVGWTGKGEQYF
d_gene: TRBD1
j_gene: TRBJ2-7
v_gene: TRBV15
abundance: few

CDR3nt: TGTGCCAGCAGTTTAGTTGGACAGGGTGACGAGCAGTACTTC
CDR3aa: CASSLVGQGDEQYF
d_gene: TRBD1
j_gene: TRBJ2-7
v_gene: TRBV28
abundance: NA

CDR3nt: TGTGCCAGCAGCCCCAGGCTAGGGGATGAAAAACTGTTTTTT
CDR3aa: CASSPRLGDEKLFF
d_gene: NA
j_gene: TRBJ1-4
v_gene: TRBV12-3/TRBV12-4
abundance: NA

CDR3nt: TGTGCCAGTAGTATAGATCTATGGAACACTGAAGCTTTCTTT
CDR3aa: CASSIDLWNTEAFF
d_gene: NA
j_gene: TRBJ1-1
v_gene: TRBV19
abundance: few

CDR3nt: TGTGCCACCAGCAGAGACGGGACAGGGGAATACGAGCAGTACTTC
CDR3aa: CATSRDGTGEYEQYF
d_gene: TRBD1
j_gene: TRBJ2-7
v_gene: TRBV15
abundance: many